Following are 28 T cell receptor beta chains from one sample sequenced in a study of T cell responses to AZD1222 COVID-19 vaccine (dated by TCRdb to the early 2020s). The library came from the immunoSEQ multiplex PCR assay. TCRdb holds this immuneACCESS table with in-frame rearrangements only. Some clones are missing; in checked studies, unresolved V genes explain under half, and the rest has no known cause. Across this sample there are 130,000 or so clones, with about 92% seen only once. Over 0.85% of the sample rests with the top ten. The time point label, read with the paper, signifies: baseline before first vaccination. What this sample's treatment or condition label stands for: meningococcal conjugate vaccine given as trial control. The specimen comprised peripheral blood, sampled on day 0 of MenACWY control vaccination. Receptor source: an adult in good health.

This rearrangement joins TRBV12-3 or TRBV12-4 to TRBJ2-7; the D is unclear. CDR3 size: 13 residues. Trimming pared 5 bases from V and 2 bases from J, leaving 10 bases between. The CDR3 reads CASSTGRTYEQYF. The CDR3 bases are TGTGCCAGCAGTACGGGCAGAACCTACGAGCAGTACTTC.

The chain links TRBV4-3 to TRBJ1-1, with D perhaps TRBD1 (5 bases). This CDR3 has 15 residues. Deletions cut 0 bases from V and 5 bases from J, with 13 bases between. Germline lookup yields CDR1 LGHNA and CDR2 YSLEER. The CDR3 region has the DNA TGCGCCAGCAGCCAAGATACCCAGGGAGGGACTGAAGCTTTCTTT. Encoded protein: CASSQDTQGGTEAFF.

The CDR3 here is CSVVEGARSEAFF. Written as DNA, the CDR3 is TGCAGCGTTGTGGAGGGGGCACGATCTGAAGCTTTCTTT. The chain joins TRBV29-1 to TRBJ1-1; 7 positions agree with TRBD1. CDR3 length equals 13 residues. V gave up 4 bases and J gave up 6 bases; unmatched junction bases: 8. The germline CDR1 and CDR2 sequences are SQVTM and ANQGSEA.

The chain recombines TRBV6-4 with TRBJ2-3; a possible D gene is TRBD2 (6 bases). The CDR3 runs to 15 residues. V lost 2 bases, J lost 1 base, and 10 bases lay in between. Germline CDR1 MRHNA, CDR2 SNTAGT. CDR3 sequence (DNA): TGTGCCAGCAGTGACGAGGCGGGACGCACAGATACGCAGTATTTT. This translates into CASSDEAGRTDTQYF.

CDR3 protein: CASRGNTVGYTF. In nucleotides, the CDR3 is TGTGCCAGCAGGGGCAACACCGTGGGCTACACCTTC. The chain carries TRBV25-1 and TRBJ1-2, with unresolved D. CDR1 MGHDK and CDR2 SYGVNS come from the germline V gene. The V gene lost 6 bases and the J gene lost 8 bases, with 13 bases spanning the gap. The CDR3 is 12 amino acids.

The rearrangement uses TRBV14 and TRBJ1-6, with no clear D. The ends were cut back, 4 bases at V and 13 bases at J, with 11 bases in the middle. CDR3 length: 12 residues. Germline V lookup: CDR1 SGHDN, CDR2 FVKESK. The CDR3 DNA sequence: TGTGCCAGCAGCCGTCCGGGTAGCCCCCTCCACTTT. Its translation is CASSRPGSPLHF.

The chain couples TRBV28 to TRBJ1-1; no clear D gene. The CDR3 is 12 amino acids. V was cut by 9 bases and J by 4 bases, with 12 bases left in between. Per germline, CDR1 MDHEN and CDR2 SYDVKM. The CDR3 DNA follows: TGTGCCAGTAGCTGGGGAGGCACTGAAGCTTTCTTT. Protein sequence: CASSWGGTEAFF.

This clone appeared a single time. This chain joins TRBV28 and TRBJ1-5, with 7 bases fitting TRBD1. Germline CDR1 reads MDHEN; CDR2 reads SYDVKM. Trimming took 6 bases from V and 3 from J; bases not matched to a gene: 5. CDR3 size: 14 residues. Written as DNA, the CDR3 is TGTGCCAGCAGCCCGGACAGGTTCAATCAGCCCCAGCATTTT. This translates into CASSPDRFNQPQHF.

V gene TRBV19 combines with J gene TRBJ1-1; D is unresolved. This CDR3 spans 13 amino acids. The V and J ends lost 5 bases and 6 bases respectively, with 13 bases between them. Germline V gives CDR1 LNHDA, CDR2 SQIVND (reference sequence). The CDR3 loop is CASSWTEVSEAFF. CDR3 DNA sequence: TGTGCCAGTAGTTGGACTGAAGTATCTGAAGCTTTCTTT.

The V call is TRBV7-3, the J call TRBJ1-1; TRBD1 matches at 8 bases. The germline CDR1 and CDR2 sequences are SGHTA and FQGTGA. The CDR3 is 15 amino acids. J gave up 4 bases and V 3 bases, and 7 bases lay outside the gene matches. The CDR3 loop is CASSFGQGGGTEAFF. The CDR3 DNA follows: TGTGCCAGCAGCTTCGGACAGGGAGGGGGCACTGAAGCTTTCTTT.

The chain uses TRBV9 and TRBJ1-2; D is possibly TRBD1 (6 bases). Trimming shortened V by 0 bases and J by 2 bases, and 11 bases separated the two germline ends. This CDR3 region has 15 residues. Germline V CDR1 and CDR2: SGDLS, YYNGEE. The DNA for the CDR3 is TGTGCCAGCAGCGTAGCTACCGGGACAAACTATGGCTACACCTTC. It translates to CASSVATGTNYGYTF.

The J gene is TRBJ1-1, the V gene TRBV5-5; D may be TRBD1 (5 bases). The CDR3 has 14 residues. In germline, CDR1 is SGHKS, CDR2 YYEKEE (reference sequence). V lost 0 bases and J 5 bases, leaving 11 bases between the germline ends. This chain's CDR3 is CASSLVWGITEAFF. CDR3 sequence (DNA): TGTGCCAGCAGCTTGGTCTGGGGGATTACTGAAGCTTTCTTT.

The chain uses TRBV7-3 and TRBJ1-2; D not resolved. Trimming cost V 4 bases and J 8 bases, with 14 bases left between them. The CDR3 totals 13 residues. Germline V CDR1 and CDR2: SGHTA, FQGTGA. The CDR3 sequence: CASSSQGLGGYTF. For the CDR3, the DNA is TGTGCCAGCAGCTCCCAAGGGCTGGGAGGCTACACCTTC. The complete variable domain, with remaining parts taken from reference TRBV7-3 and TRBJ1-2, reads GAGVSQTPSNKVTEKGKYVELRCDPISGHTALYWYRQSLGQGPEFLIYFQGTGAADDSGLPNDRFFAVRPEGSVSTLKIQRTERGDSAVYLCASSSQGLGGYTFGSGTRLTVV.

The chain uses TRBV4-1 and TRBJ1-4; a possible D gene is TRBD1 (5 bases). In germline, CDR1 is MGHRA, CDR2 YSYEKL. Trimming cost V 1 base and J 7 bases, with 13 bases left between them. CDR3 length: 15 amino acids. CDR3 sequence reads: CASSQGNRPGEKLFF. CDR3 bases: TGCGCCAGCAGCCAAGGTAACAGGCCTGGTGAAAAACTGTTTTTT.

The chain employs TRBV28 and TRBJ1-2; the D gene is possibly TRBD1 (6 bases). With 3 bases removed from V and 6 bases from J, the gap between germline ends came to 8 bases. The V gene's germline CDR1 is MDHEN and CDR2 SYDVKM. There are 12 residues in the CDR3. The CDR3 DNA reads TGTGCCAGCAGTTTGCAGGGGAATGGCTACACCTTC. Amino acid sequence: CASSLQGNGYTF.

The rearrangement uses TRBV24-1 and TRBJ2-2, with TRBD2 as a possible D gene (6 bases). Germline V CDR1 and CDR2: KGHDR, SFDVKD. Trimming pared 3 bases from V and 3 bases from J, leaving 13 bases between. CDR3 length: 16 residues. DNA of the CDR3: TGTGCCACCAGTGATACAAAAAGGGAGGACACCGGGGAGCTGTTTTTT. The encoded protein is CATSDTKREDTGELFF.

This clone was observed once. The chain employs TRBV18 and TRBJ2-1; TRBD2 aligns across 8 bases. This CDR3 is built from 16 residues. The V gene's germline CDR1 is KGHSH and CDR2 LQKENI. The V segment lost 3 bases and the J segment 6 bases; nucleotides outside the gene matches: 10. The CDR3 region has the DNA TGTGCCAGCTCACCGCCAGGATGGAGCGGGAGCAATGAGCAGTTCTTC. Translating gives CASSPPGWSGSNEQFF.

This clone was picked up a small number of times. The chain employs TRBV4-1 and TRBJ1-2, with a possible D match to TRBD1 (5 bases). Germline assignment: CDR1 MGHRA and CDR2 YSYEKL. This CDR3 contains 15 residues. Trimming cost V 0 bases and J 7 bases, with 15 bases left between them. CDR3 bases: TGCGCCAGCAGCCAAGATTCAGGGATTGACGCTGGCTACACCTTC. This sequence encodes CASSQDSGIDAGYTF.

This chain connects TRBV19 to TRBJ2-7; perhaps D is TRBD1 or TRBD2 (5 bases each). V was pared by 6 bases and J by 0 bases, with 12 bases between. This CDR3 is built from 14 residues. Germline values: CDR1 LNHDA, CDR2 SQIVND (reference sequence). Written as DNA, the CDR3 is TGTGCCAGTAGCTTTGGGGACCACTCCTACGAGCAGTACTTC. It encodes CASSFGDHSYEQYF.

The chain uses TRBV19 and TRBJ2-2, with D perhaps matching TRBD2 (5 bases). Per germline, CDR1 LNHDA and CDR2 SQIVND (reference sequence). The CDR3 consists of 16 residues. The ends were cut back, 1 base at V and 8 bases at J, with 17 bases in the middle. For the CDR3, the DNA is TGTGCCAGTAGTATAGGTCCTCGAGCGGCCCGGGGGGAGCTGTTTTTT. As protein: CASSIGPRAARGELFF.

The rearrangement uses TRBV7-9 and TRBJ1-1; D is uncertain. This CDR3 spans 12 amino acids. Per germline, CDR1 SEHNR and CDR2 FQNEAQ (reference sequence). Trimming removed 3 bases from V and 6 bases from J, with 8 bases in between. The CDR3 loop is CASSLMRPEAFF. CDR3 DNA sequence: TGTGCCAGCAGCTTGATGCGGCCTGAAGCTTTCTTT. Filled out from reference TRBV7-9 and TRBJ1-1, the complete variable domain reads DTGVSQNPRHKITKRGQNVTFRCDPISEHNRLYWYRQTLGQGPEFLTYFQNEAQLEKSRLLSDRFSAERPKGSFSTLEIQRTEQGDSAMYLCASSLMRPEAFFGQGTRLTVV.

This chain connects TRBV12-3 or TRBV12-4 to TRBJ1-2; D call uncertain. V gave up 0 bases and J gave up 8 bases, with 10 bases separating them. The CDR3 covers 13 residues. Written as DNA, the CDR3 is TGTGCCAGCAGTTTAGCGTCTAGATCCGGCTACACCTTC. Amino acid sequence: CASSLASRSGYTF.

This chain joins TRBV6-2 or TRBV6-3 and TRBJ2-5, with D hard to call. The germline V and J ends were trimmed by 0 bases and 1 base, with 9 bases remaining between them. Germline CDR1 MNHEY, CDR2 SVGEGT. The CDR3 runs to 15 residues. CDR3 coding DNA: TGTGCCAGCAGTTACTCGAGTAATACCCAAGAGACCCAGTACTTC. It yields the protein CASSYSSNTQETQYF.

The rearrangement links TRBV4-2 to TRBJ2-7, with 9 bases fitting TRBD2. J lost 0 bases, V lost 3 bases, and 3 bases had no gene match. This CDR3 has 15 amino acids. The germline V gene encodes CDR1 LGHNA and CDR2 YNFKEQ. CDR3 region: CASSQAGGSSYEQYF. DNA of the CDR3: TGTGCCAGCAGCCAGGCGGGGGGGAGCTCCTACGAGCAGTACTTC.

This clone was detected only a few times. The rearrangement uses TRBV6-4 and TRBJ2-3; 10 bases are shared with TRBD2. Trimming at V came to 5 bases and at J to 2 bases, leaving 1 base not matched to a gene. The CDR3 consists of 14 residues. Per the germline V gene, CDR1 is MRHNA and CDR2 is SNTAGT. The CDR3 nucleotides are TGTGCCAGCAGTAGCGGGGGGGCCACAGATACGCAGTATTTT. Translation gives CASSSGGATDTQYF.

The chain couples TRBV2 to TRBJ2-1; weak D call: TRBD2 (5 bases). CDR1 SNHLY and CDR2 FYNNEI come from the germline V gene. The V gene lost 4 bases and the J gene lost 6 bases, with 10 bases spanning the gap. The CDR3 consists of 13 residues. CDR3 bases: TGTGCCAGCAGTGTTGGTGGGAGCAATGAGCAGTTCTTC. It codes for CASSVGGSNEQFF.

J is TRBJ2-2 and V is TRBV7-8; 8 bases fit TRBD2. Germline loops: CDR1 SGHVS, CDR2 FQNEAQ. The V and J ends lost 0 bases and 7 bases, in that order; junction bases with no gene match: 4. This CDR3 is 15 amino acids long. DNA for the CDR3: TGTGCCAGCAGCTTAGCGGGGAGCGGGGGCGGGGAGCTGTTTTTT. Protein product: CASSLAGSGGGELFF.

This rearrangement joins TRBV7-9 to TRBJ2-3, with TRBD1 identical over 7 bases. The V gene end was trimmed by 1 base and the J gene end by 3 bases; junction bases not matched to a gene: 4. Germline CDR1 and CDR2: SEHNR and FQNEAQ (reference sequence). The CDR3 has 15 residues. Here the CDR3 reads CASSLVSGGTDTQYF. The DNA of the CDR3 is TGTGCCAGCAGCTTAGTTTCAGGGGGAACAGATACGCAGTATTTT.